One sample yielded the 2 T cell receptor beta chains listed below, sequenced in a study of T-cell reconstitution after alpha-beta-depleted transplantation in children (dated by TCRdb to about 2016). The library was produced with PCR. Sequencing instrument: Illumina HiSeq 2500. To normalize quantification of the TCRbeta repertoire, the TCR libraries were built with molecular barcoding that relied on unique molecular identifiers. TCRdb itself trimmed the public reads at Q25 with fastp, ran MiXCR and retained productive beta chains. Each entry is one CDR3 protein sequence, shown with its most common DNA and genes. For this sample the table gives roughly 100,000 distinct CDR3 sequences, of which about 6.8% were detected only once. Roughly 17% of the sample is taken by the ten largest. The intended sense of this specimen's treatment or condition label: allogeneic hematopoietic cell transplantation with graft depleted of TCRalphabeta T cells and CD19 B cells.

Here the sequenced sample was PBMCs, taken before TCRalphabeta/CD19-depleted stem cell transplant. The source of these receptors is a boy under 10 years old with acute lymphoblastic leukemia, due to receive a stem cell transplant.

This clonotype has at least ten counts. The V and J genes are TRBV7-9 and TRBJ2-7, with 8 nucleotides matching TRBD2. This CDR3 contains 14 residues. The ends lost 4 bases at V and 2 bases at J; junction bases unmatched: 4. Germline loops: CDR1 SEHNR, CDR2 FQNEAQ (reference sequence). CDR3 nucleotides: TGTGCCAGCAGCTCGGGACTAGTACCCTACGAGCAGTACTTC. Its translation is CASSSGLVPYEQYF.

The chain carries TRBV19 and TRBJ2-1; TRBD2 matches at 7 bases. Germline CDR1 and CDR2: LNHDA and SQIVND (reference sequence). Unmatched junction bases numbered 8, after V lost 2 bases and J lost 7 bases. The CDR3 has 15 residues. This CDR3 is CASSITQRGKNEQFF. In nucleotides, the CDR3 is TGTGCCAGTAGTATAACGCAGCGGGGTAAAAATGAGCAGTTCTTC.